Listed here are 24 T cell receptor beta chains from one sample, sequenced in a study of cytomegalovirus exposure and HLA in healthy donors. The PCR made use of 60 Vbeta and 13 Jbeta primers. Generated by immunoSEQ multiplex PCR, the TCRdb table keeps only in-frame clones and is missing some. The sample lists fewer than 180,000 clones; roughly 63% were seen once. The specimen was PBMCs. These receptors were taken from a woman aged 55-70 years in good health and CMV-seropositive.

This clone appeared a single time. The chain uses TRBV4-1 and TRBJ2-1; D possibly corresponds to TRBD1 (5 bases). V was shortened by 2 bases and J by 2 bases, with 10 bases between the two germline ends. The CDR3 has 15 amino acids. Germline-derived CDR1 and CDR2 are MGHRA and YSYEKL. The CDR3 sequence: CASSQRGWAYNEQFF. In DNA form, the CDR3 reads TGCGCCAGCAGCCAAAGGGGTTGGGCCTACAATGAGCAGTTCTTC.

The CDR3 DNA sequence: TGCGCCAGCAGCCAAGATAGCGACAGGGGGCCGGGCGATCAGCCCCAGCATTTT. As protein: CASSQDSDRGPGDQPQHF. The V call is TRBV4-1, the J call TRBJ1-5, with 10 bases lining up with TRBD1. The CDR3 runs 18 residues. V shed 0 bases, J shed 5 bases, and the junction held 10 bases outside the gene matches. Germline V gene data show CDR1 as MGHRA and CDR2 as YSYEKL.

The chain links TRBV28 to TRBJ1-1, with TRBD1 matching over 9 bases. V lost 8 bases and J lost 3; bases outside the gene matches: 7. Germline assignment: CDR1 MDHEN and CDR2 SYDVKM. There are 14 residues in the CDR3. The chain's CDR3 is CASALGTGYTEAFF. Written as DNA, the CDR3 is TGTGCCAGCGCTCTAGGGACAGGGTACACTGAAGCTTTCTTT.

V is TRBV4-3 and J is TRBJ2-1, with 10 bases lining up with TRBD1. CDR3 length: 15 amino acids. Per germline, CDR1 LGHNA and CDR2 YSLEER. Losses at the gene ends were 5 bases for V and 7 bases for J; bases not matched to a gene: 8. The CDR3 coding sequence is TGCGCCAGCAGCTTCACTTGGGACAGGGGTAATGAGCAGTTCTTC. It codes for CASSFTWDRGNEQFF.

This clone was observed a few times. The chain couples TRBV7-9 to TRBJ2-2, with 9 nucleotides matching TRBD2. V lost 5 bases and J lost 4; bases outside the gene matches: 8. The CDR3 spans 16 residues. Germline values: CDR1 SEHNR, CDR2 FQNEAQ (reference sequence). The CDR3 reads CASSQLAGDFTGELFF. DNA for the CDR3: TGTGCCAGCAGCCAATTAGCGGGAGATTTCACCGGGGAGCTGTTTTTT.

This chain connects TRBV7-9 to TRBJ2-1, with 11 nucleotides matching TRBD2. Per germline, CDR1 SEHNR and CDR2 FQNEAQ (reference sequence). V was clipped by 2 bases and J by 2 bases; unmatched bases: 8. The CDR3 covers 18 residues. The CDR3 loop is CASSLLAGGPNPYNEQFF. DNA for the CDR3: TGTGCCAGCAGCTTATTAGCGGGAGGGCCAAATCCCTACAATGAGCAGTTCTTC. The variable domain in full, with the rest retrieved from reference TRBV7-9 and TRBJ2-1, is DTGVSQNPRHKITKRGQNVTFRCDPISEHNRLYWYRQTLGQGPEFLTYFQNEAQLEKSRLLSDRFSAERPKGSFSTLEIQRTEQGDSAMYLCASSLLAGGPNPYNEQFFGPGTRLTVL.

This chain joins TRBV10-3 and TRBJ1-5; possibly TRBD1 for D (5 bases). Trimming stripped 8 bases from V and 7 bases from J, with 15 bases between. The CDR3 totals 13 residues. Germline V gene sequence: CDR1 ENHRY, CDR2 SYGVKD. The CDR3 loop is CAIRGGDGQPQHF. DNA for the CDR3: TGTGCCATCCGGGGGGGGGACGGACAGCCCCAGCATTTT.

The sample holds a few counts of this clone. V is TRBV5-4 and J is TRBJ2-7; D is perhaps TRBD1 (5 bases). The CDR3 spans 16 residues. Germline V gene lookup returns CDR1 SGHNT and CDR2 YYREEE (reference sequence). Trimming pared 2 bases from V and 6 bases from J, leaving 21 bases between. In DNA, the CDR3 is TGTGCCAGCAGCTTTCTTTCGGACATAGGCTCGGGCGAGCAGTACTTC. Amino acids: CASSFLSDIGSGEQYF.

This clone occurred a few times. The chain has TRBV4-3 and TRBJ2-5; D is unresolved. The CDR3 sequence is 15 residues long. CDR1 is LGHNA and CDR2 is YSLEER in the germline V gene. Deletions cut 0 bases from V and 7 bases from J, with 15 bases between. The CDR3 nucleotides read TGCGCCAGCAGCCAAGATAGTTCAAAACCGTTGACCCAGTACTTC. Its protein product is CASSQDSSKPLTQYF.

CDR3 sequence (DNA): TGCAGCGCACGACAGACCCAAGAGACCCAGTACTTC. Encoded protein: CSARQTQETQYF. The chain employs TRBV29-1 and TRBJ2-5; weak D call: TRBD1 (5 bases). V lost 7 bases and J lost 1, with 10 bases in between. This CDR3 is built from 12 residues. The V gene's germline CDR1 is SQVTM and CDR2 ANQGSEA.

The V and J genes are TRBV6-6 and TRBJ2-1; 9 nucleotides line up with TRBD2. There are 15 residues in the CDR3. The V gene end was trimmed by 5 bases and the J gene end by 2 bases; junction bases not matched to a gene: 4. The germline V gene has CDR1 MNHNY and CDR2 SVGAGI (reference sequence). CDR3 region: CASSRSGRTYNEQFF. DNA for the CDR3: TGTGCCAGCAGTCGTAGCGGGAGAACCTACAATGAGCAGTTCTTC.

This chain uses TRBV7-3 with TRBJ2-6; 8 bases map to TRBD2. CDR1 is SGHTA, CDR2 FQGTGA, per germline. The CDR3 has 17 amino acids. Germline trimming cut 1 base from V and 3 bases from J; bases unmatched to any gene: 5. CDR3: CASSLNSGSFGANVLTF. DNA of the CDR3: TGTGCCAGCAGCTTAAACAGCGGGAGCTTTGGGGCCAACGTCCTGACTTTC.

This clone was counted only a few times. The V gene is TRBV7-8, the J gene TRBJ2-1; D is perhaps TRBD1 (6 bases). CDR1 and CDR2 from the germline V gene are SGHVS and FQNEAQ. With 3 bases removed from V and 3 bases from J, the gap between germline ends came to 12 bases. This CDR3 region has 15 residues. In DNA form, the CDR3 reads TGTGCCAGCAGCTTCGAACAGGGAGTCTACAATGAGCAGTTCTTC. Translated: CASSFEQGVYNEQFF.

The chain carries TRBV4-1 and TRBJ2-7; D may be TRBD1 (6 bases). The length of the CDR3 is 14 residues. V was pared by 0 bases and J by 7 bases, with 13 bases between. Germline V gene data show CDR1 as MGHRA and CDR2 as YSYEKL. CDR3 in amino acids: CASSQDPGTNEQYF. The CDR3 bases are TGCGCCAGCAGCCAAGATCCCGGGACAAATGAGCAGTACTTC.

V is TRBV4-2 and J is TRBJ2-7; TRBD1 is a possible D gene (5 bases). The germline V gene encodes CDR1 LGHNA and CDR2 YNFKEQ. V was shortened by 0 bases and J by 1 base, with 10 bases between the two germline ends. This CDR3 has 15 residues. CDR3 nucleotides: TGTGCCAGCAGCCAAGAGGATGCAGGGTCCTACGAGCAGTACTTC. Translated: CASSQEDAGSYEQYF.

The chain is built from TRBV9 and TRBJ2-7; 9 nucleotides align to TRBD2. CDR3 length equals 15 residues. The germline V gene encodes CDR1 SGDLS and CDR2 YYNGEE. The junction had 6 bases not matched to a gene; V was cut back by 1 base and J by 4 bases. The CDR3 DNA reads TGTGCCAGCAGCGTATTGGCGGGAGGGCAGTACGAGCAGTACTTC. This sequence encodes CASSVLAGGQYEQYF.

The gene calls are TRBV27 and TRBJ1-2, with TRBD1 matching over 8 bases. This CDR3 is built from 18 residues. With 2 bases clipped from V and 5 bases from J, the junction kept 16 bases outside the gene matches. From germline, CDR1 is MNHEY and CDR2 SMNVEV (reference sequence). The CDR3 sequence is CASSLRPRDRWGGYGYTF. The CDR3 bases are TGTGCCAGCAGTTTAAGGCCCCGGGACAGGTGGGGGGGGTATGGCTACACCTTC.

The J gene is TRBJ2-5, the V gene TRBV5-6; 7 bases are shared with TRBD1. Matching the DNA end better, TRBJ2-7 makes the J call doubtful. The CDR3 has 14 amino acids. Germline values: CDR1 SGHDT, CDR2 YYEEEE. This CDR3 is CASSSWDSTYEQYF. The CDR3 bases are TGTGCCAGCAGCTCCTGGGACAGCACCTACGAGCAGTACTTC.

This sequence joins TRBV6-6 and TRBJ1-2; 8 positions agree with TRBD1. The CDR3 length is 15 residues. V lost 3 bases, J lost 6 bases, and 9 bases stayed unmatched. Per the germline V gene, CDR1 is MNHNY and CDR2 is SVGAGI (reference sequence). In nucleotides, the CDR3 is TGTGCCAGCAGTTATCTTGGACAGGGACAAAATGGCTACACCTTC. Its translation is CASSYLGQGQNGYTF.

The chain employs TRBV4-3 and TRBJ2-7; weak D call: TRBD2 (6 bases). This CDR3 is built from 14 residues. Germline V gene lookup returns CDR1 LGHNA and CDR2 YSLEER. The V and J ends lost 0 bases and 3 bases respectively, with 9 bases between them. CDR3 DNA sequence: TGCGCCAGCAGCCAAGATCCTAGCGTCTACGAGCAGTACTTC. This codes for CASSQDPSVYEQYF.

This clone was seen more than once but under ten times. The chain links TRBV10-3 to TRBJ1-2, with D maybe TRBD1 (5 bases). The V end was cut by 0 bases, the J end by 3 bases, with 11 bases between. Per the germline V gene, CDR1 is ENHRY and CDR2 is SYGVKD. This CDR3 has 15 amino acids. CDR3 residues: CAISESLGGDYGYTF. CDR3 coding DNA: TGTGCCATCAGTGAGTCGTTGGGGGGGGACTATGGCTACACCTTC.

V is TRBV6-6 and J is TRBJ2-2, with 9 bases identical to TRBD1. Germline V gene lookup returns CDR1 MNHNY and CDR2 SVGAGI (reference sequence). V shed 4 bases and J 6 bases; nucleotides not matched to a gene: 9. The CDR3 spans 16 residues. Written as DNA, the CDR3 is TGTGCCAGCAGTTTACCGGGACAGGGTTTGTCCGGGGAGCTGTTTTTT. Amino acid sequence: CASSLPGQGLSGELFF.

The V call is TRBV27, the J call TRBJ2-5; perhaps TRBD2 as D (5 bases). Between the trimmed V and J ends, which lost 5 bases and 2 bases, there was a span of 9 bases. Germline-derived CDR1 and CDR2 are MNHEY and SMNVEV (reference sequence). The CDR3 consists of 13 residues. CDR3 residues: CASSLREQETQYF. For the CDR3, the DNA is TGTGCCAGCAGTCTCCGGGAACAAGAGACCCAGTACTTC.

The CDR3 loop reads CASSIVGTNYGYTF. CDR3 DNA sequence: TGTGCCAGCAGTATTGTTGGGACAAACTATGGCTACACCTTC. This chain connects TRBV7-9 to TRBJ1-2; D may be TRBD1 (6 bases). This CDR3 is built from 14 residues. V was trimmed by 6 bases and J by 2 bases, leaving 13 bases between them. Per the germline V gene, CDR1 is SEHNR and CDR2 is FQNEAQ (reference sequence). Filled out from reference TRBV7-9 and TRBJ1-2, the complete variable domain reads DTGVSQNPRHKITKRGQNVTFRCDPISEHNRLYWYRQTLGQGPEFLTYFQNEAQLEKSRLLSDRFSAERPKGSFSTLEIQRTEQGDSAMYLCASSIVGTNYGYTFGSGTRLTVV.